The 6 T cell receptor beta chains below come from one sample, sequenced in a study of T cells in Graves' hyperthyroidism and ophthalmopathy. There were TCR beta CDR3 regions amplified from RNA transcripts. In the first-round RT-PCR of the TCR CDR3, the HTBI primer set was used. TCRdb redid the calling of the multiplex PCR reads with MiXCR, one entry per CDR3 protein. The sample contains approximately 400,000 distinct CDR3 sequences, approximately 13% of which appear only once. The sample was blood. The receptors shown here come from a woman aged 60-70 years with Graves' hyperthyroidism.

This clonotype appeared many times. The rearrangement joins TRBV28 to TRBJ1-5; D perhaps matches TRBD1 (5 bases). V dropped 7 bases and J dropped 7 bases, with 14 bases sitting between them. The CDR3 extends over 13 amino acids. Germline CDR1 reads MDHEN; CDR2 reads SYDVKM. The CDR3 region is CASTSQGGQPQHF. The CDR3 DNA sequence: TGTGCCAGCACCTCTCAGGGAGGCCAGCCCCAGCATTTT.

This clonotype appeared many times. The J gene is TRBJ2-1, the V gene TRBV2, with TRBD2 as a possible D gene (6 bases). Per germline, CDR1 SNHLY and CDR2 FYNNEI. Trimming left V 7 bases short and J 2 bases short, with 15 bases between. This CDR3 comprises 15 residues. The CDR3 DNA sequence: TGTGCCAGCATTGGGGACTCCGACACCTACAATGAGCAGTTCTTC. It is translated as CASIGDSDTYNEQFF.

This clonotype appeared a few times. DNA for the CDR3: TGTGCCAGCCCTAGGGACGTTGGCTCTGGAAACACCATATATTTT. Its protein is CASPRDVGSGNTIYF. The V and J genes are TRBV11-3 and TRBJ1-3, with a tentative D call TRBD1 (5 bases). V lost 8 bases and J lost 0, with 14 bases in between. Germline V CDR1 and CDR2: SGHNT, YENEEA. This CDR3 comprises 15 residues.

This clonotype was found many times. The gene calls are TRBV2 and TRBJ2-3; D possibly uses TRBD1 or TRBD2 (5 bases each). This CDR3 has 15 residues. Trimming cost V 6 bases and J 4 bases, with 17 bases left between them. Looked up from germline, CDR1 is SNHLY and CDR2 is FYNNEI. This chain's CDR3 is CASSDRGRQPDTQYF. The CDR3 nucleotides read TGTGCCAGCAGCGACAGAGGGCGCCAACCAGATACGCAGTATTTT.

This clonotype has more than one count but fewer than ten. The chain employs TRBV28 and TRBJ2-1; D not resolved. V dropped 2 bases and J dropped 0 bases, with 11 bases sitting between them. From germline, CDR1 is MDHEN and CDR2 SYDVKM. The CDR3 has 16 residues. CDR3 in DNA: TGTGCCAGCAGTTTAGACTTGAGGAGCTCCTACAATGAGCAGTTCTTC. It specifies CASSLDLRSSYNEQFF. Based on the CDR3 plus reference TRBV28 and TRBJ2-1, the full variable domain is DVKVTQSSRYLVKRTGEKVFLECVQDMDHENMFWYRQDPGLGLRLIYFSYDVKMKEKGDIPEGYSVSREKKERFSLILESASTNQTSMYLCASSLDLRSSYNEQFFGPGTRLTVL.

This clonotype was seen many times. This chain connects TRBV27 to TRBJ2-4; 7 nucleotides agree with TRBD1. J was trimmed by 2 bases and V by 5 bases; bases with no gene match: 12. The CDR3 sequence is 17 residues long. Germline loops: CDR1 MNHEY, CDR2 SMNVEV (reference sequence). The CDR3 loop reads CASSGTPGQLTKNIQYF. The CDR3 DNA is TGTGCCAGCAGTGGAACACCGGGACAGTTGACCAAAAACATTCAGTACTTC.